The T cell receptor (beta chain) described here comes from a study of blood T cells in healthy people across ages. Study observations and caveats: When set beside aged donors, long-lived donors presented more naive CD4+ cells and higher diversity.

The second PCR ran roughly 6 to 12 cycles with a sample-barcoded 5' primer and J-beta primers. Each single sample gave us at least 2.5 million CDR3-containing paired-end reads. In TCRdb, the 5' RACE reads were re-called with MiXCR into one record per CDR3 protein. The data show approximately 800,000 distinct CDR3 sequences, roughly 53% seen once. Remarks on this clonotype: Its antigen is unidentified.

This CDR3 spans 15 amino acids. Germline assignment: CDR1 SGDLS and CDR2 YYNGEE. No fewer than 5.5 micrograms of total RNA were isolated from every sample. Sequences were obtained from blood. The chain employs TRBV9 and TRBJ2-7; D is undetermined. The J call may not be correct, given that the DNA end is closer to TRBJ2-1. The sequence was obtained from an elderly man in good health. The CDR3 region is CASSVESGSSYEQFF. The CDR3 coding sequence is TGTGCCAGCAGCGTAGAGTCAGGTAGCTCCTACGAGCAGTTCTTC.